This passage covers 28 T cell receptor beta chains from one sample sequenced in a study of CD8 T cells in ankylosing spondylitis. TCRdb itself ran the 5' RACE reads through MiXCR, one entry per CDR3 protein. This sample has approximately 7,300 distinct CDR3 sequences, with 8.2% found just once. Sequencing was performed on blood, either unsorted or a sorted T cell fraction (not recorded which). The receptors derive from a male donor with ankylosing spondylitis or in good health (not recorded which).

By proportion, this clonotype is medium-sized. V usage is TRBV15 and J usage is TRBJ2-5, with 9 positions matching TRBD2. The CDR3 spans 17 residues. The germline CDR1 and CDR2 sequences are LNHNV and YYDKDF (reference sequence). The junction had 6 bases not matched to a gene; V was cut back by 0 bases and J by 1 base. For the CDR3, the DNA is TGTGCCACCAGCAGAGATGTGACTAGCGGACCCCAAGAGACCCAGTACTTC. Translated: CATSRDVTSGPQETQYF. Together with reference TRBV15 and TRBJ2-5, the CDR3 gives the full variable domain: DAMVIQNPRYQVTQFGKPVTLSCSQTLNHNVMYWYQQKSSQAPKLLFHYYDKDFNNEADTPDNFQSRRPNTSFCFLDIRSPGLGDTAMYLCATSRDVTSGPQETQYFGPGTRLLVL.

This chain links TRBV9 with TRBJ2-1; D is perhaps TRBD2 (6 bases). V was clipped by 4 bases and J by 0 bases, with 14 bases between them. CDR3 length: 16 residues. CDR1 and CDR2 (germline): SGDLS, YYNGEE. For the CDR3, the DNA is TGTGCCAGCAGCCCCCCTGGAGGGAGCTCCTACAATGAGCAGTTCTTC. Translated, it gives CASSPPGGSSYNEQFF.

The V gene is TRBV9, the J gene TRBJ1-1, with 11 bases that match TRBD1. The CDR3 runs 15 residues. With V trimmed by 1 base and J by 4 bases, 3 bases remained unmatched. CDR1 and CDR2 (germline): SGDLS, YYNGEE. CDR3 amino acids: CASSVSGTGGTEAFF. For the CDR3, the DNA is TGTGCCAGCAGCGTATCAGGGACAGGGGGCACTGAAGCTTTCTTT. The full variable domain, completed using reference TRBV9 and TRBJ1-1, is DSGVTQTPKHLITATGQRVTLRCSPRSGDLSVYWYQQSLDQGLQFLIQYYNGEERAKGNILERFSAQQFPDLHSELNLSSLELGDSALYFCASSVSGTGGTEAFFGQGTRLTVV.

In this sample, this clonotype turned up a few times. The gene calls are TRBV9 and TRBJ2-1, with TRBD2 as a possible D gene (5 bases). In germline, CDR1 is SGDLS, CDR2 YYNGEE. Trimming stripped 0 bases from V and 6 bases from J, with 13 bases between. The CDR3 extends over 15 amino acids. The CDR3 bases are TGTGCCAGCAGCGTAGGAGTGGGAGTACTCAATGAGCAGTTCTTC. Translation gives CASSVGVGVLNEQFF.

This clonotype is medium-sized (0.01 to 0.1%) within its sample. The chain is built from TRBV9 and TRBJ1-1; D unclear. The CDR3 is 14 amino acids. The ends were cut back, 3 bases at V and 1 base at J, with 10 bases in the middle. Per germline, CDR1 SGDLS and CDR2 YYNGEE. The CDR3 region is CASSAGNKNTEAFF. The CDR3 DNA is TGTGCCAGCAGCGCGGGAAATAAGAACACTGAAGCTTTCTTT.

This clonotype was seen repeatedly, ten times or more. The V call is TRBV9, the J call TRBJ2-5; 10 positions agree with TRBD1. V lost 3 bases to trimming and J lost 0 bases; unmatched junction nucleotides: 5. The CDR3 runs 16 residues. Germline-derived CDR1 and CDR2 are SGDLS and YYNGEE. The CDR3 sequence is CASSAVTGGNQETQYF. In DNA, the CDR3 is TGTGCCAGCAGCGCTGTGACAGGGGGCAACCAAGAGACCCAGTACTTC.

In its sample, this clonotype ranks as medium-sized. The chain employs TRBV9 and TRBJ2-1; TRBD2 matches at 9 bases. Germline V CDR1 and CDR2: SGDLS, YYNGEE. After removal of 0 bases from V and 2 bases from J, the junction contained 3 bases not matched to a gene. The CDR3 has 16 residues. CDR3 DNA sequence: TGTGCCAGCAGCGTAGTTAGCGGGGGCCCCTACAATGAGCAGTTCTTC. It encodes CASSVVSGGPYNEQFF.

This chain joins TRBV9 and TRBJ2-2; D is possibly TRBD1 (5 bases). In germline, CDR1 is SGDLS, CDR2 YYNGEE. The ends were cut back, 0 bases at V and 7 bases at J, with 13 bases in the middle. CDR3 length: 15 amino acids. CDR3 amino acids: CASSVGAGMVGELFF. CDR3 nucleotides: TGTGCCAGCAGCGTAGGGGCAGGGATGGTCGGGGAGCTGTTTTTT.

By proportion, this clonotype is medium-sized. The chain links TRBV9 to TRBJ1-5; D gene uncertain. V was trimmed by 3 bases and J by 3 bases, leaving 10 bases between them. CDR1 is SGDLS and CDR2 is YYNGEE in the germline V gene. The CDR3 is 14 amino acids. As DNA, the CDR3 is TGTGCCAGCAGCGACGGCCTTACCAATCAGCCCCAGCATTTT. Protein sequence: CASSDGLTNQPQHF.

This clonotype was seen at least ten times. The chain couples TRBV9 to TRBJ1-1; no reliable D call. V shed 0 bases and J shed 2 bases, with 11 bases lying between them. Germline values: CDR1 SGDLS, CDR2 YYNGEE. This CDR3 is 15 amino acids long. CDR3 in amino acids: CASSVEGRTNTEAFF. The CDR3 DNA reads as TGTGCCAGCAGCGTAGAAGGCAGGACCAACACTGAAGCTTTCTTT.

Many counts were recorded for this clonotype. V usage is TRBV9 and J usage is TRBJ2-1; 12 bases match TRBD2. Trimming removed 0 bases from V and 6 bases from J; junction bases left unmatched: 7. CDR1 and CDR2 from the germline V gene are SGDLS and YYNGEE. The CDR3 sequence is 17 residues long. In DNA, the CDR3 is TGTGCCAGCAGCGTAGAACTAGCGGGAGGAACCGGCAATGAGCAGTTCTTC. As protein: CASSVELAGGTGNEQFF.

This clonotype ranks as medium-sized (0.01 to 0.1%). The chain links TRBV9 to TRBJ2-3, with D uncertain. This CDR3 is built from 12 residues. Trimming took off 6 bases at V and 6 bases at J, with 11 bases between the two ends. Germline V lookup: CDR1 SGDLS, CDR2 YYNGEE. The CDR3 DNA follows: TGTGCCAGCAAAGGCCTTGCGGATACGCAGTATTTT. Translated, it gives CASKGLADTQYF.

Within the sample, this clonotype is medium-sized. The gene calls are TRBV9 and TRBJ2-2; D may correspond to TRBD1 or TRBD2 (6 bases each). Looked up from germline, CDR1 is SGDLS and CDR2 is YYNGEE. The ends were cut back, 3 bases at V and 1 base at J, with 13 bases in the middle. This CDR3 is built from 16 residues. The CDR3 sequence is CASSATGGRNTGELFF. Written as DNA, the CDR3 is TGTGCCAGCAGCGCCACCGGGGGCAGGAACACCGGGGAGCTGTTTTTT.

This clonotype is medium-sized within its sample. The chain joins TRBV9 to TRBJ2-5; D perhaps matches TRBD1 (6 bases). This CDR3 is built from 13 residues. Germline V gene data show CDR1 as SGDLS and CDR2 as YYNGEE. Trimming removed 3 bases at V and 1 base at J, with 7 bases between. CDR3 residues: CASSGTVQETQYF. The CDR3 DNA reads TGTGCCAGCAGCGGGACAGTCCAAGAGACCCAGTACTTC.

This clonotype is judged medium-sized (0.01 to 0.1%). The V and J genes are TRBV9 and TRBJ1-5; TRBD1 is a possible D gene (5 bases). Germline-derived CDR1 and CDR2 are SGDLS and YYNGEE. This CDR3 region has 14 residues. V shed 0 bases and J shed 8 bases, with 12 bases lying between them. For the CDR3, the DNA is TGTGCCAGCAGCGTAGATCCAGGGCCCGAGCCCCAGCATTTT. This codes for CASSVDPGPEPQHF.

The DNA for the CDR3 is TGTGCCAGCAGCGTAGATGGCAGTGGATTGTATGGCTACACCTTC. As protein: CASSVDGSGLYGYTF. This rearrangement joins TRBV9 to TRBJ1-2; D is undetermined. Germline CDR1 SGDLS, CDR2 YYNGEE. This CDR3 is 15 amino acids long. Trimming pared 0 bases from V and 5 bases from J, leaving 14 bases between.

By sample fraction, this clonotype is medium-sized. The rearrangement links TRBV9 to TRBJ1-5; D is undetermined. V was trimmed by 0 bases and J by 3 bases, leaving 16 bases between them. Germline V gene lookup returns CDR1 SGDLS and CDR2 YYNGEE. The CDR3 sequence is 17 residues long. The DNA for the CDR3 is TGTGCCAGCAGCGTAGCTTCGGCCCCAACCCCCAATCAGCCCCAGCATTTT. Protein sequence: CASSVASAPTPNQPQHF.

The chain combines TRBV9 with TRBJ2-4, with 7 bases matching TRBD1. The V gene's germline CDR1 is SGDLS and CDR2 YYNGEE. CDR3 length: 16 residues. The V gene end was trimmed by 0 bases and the J gene end by 3 bases; junction bases not matched to a gene: 6. The CDR3 sequence is CASSVGGGLDKNIQYF. In DNA, the CDR3 is TGTGCCAGCAGCGTAGGAGGGGGCTTGGACAAAAACATTCAGTACTTC.

This clonotype has at least ten counts. The chain links TRBV9 to TRBJ2-1; 10 bases are a match to TRBD1. This CDR3 spans 13 amino acids. V lost 6 bases and J lost 6; bases outside the gene matches: 3. Germline V lookup: CDR1 SGDLS, CDR2 YYNGEE. The CDR3 here is CASTGQGGNEQFF. For the CDR3, the DNA is TGTGCCAGCACCGGACAGGGGGGCAATGAGCAGTTCTTC.

In its sample, this clonotype is medium-sized. This chain uses TRBV9 with TRBJ2-4; maybe TRBD2 (6 bases). Germline V gives CDR1 SGDLS, CDR2 YYNGEE. The CDR3 covers 15 residues. Trimming left V 0 bases short and J 1 base short, with 8 bases between. CDR3 sequence: CASSVAGDAKNIQYF. CDR3 nucleotide sequence: TGTGCCAGCAGCGTAGCGGGGGACGCCAAAAACATTCAGTACTTC.

In its sample, this clonotype was seen many times. CDR3 in amino acids: CASSVAGTTADEQFF. In DNA form, the CDR3 reads TGTGCCAGCAGCGTAGCGGGCACCACGGCGGATGAGCAGTTCTTC. This chain connects TRBV9 to TRBJ2-1; D remains ambiguous. CDR1 and CDR2 (germline): SGDLS, YYNGEE. CDR3 length: 15 amino acids. Between the trimmed V and J ends, which lost 0 bases and 8 bases, there was a span of 15 bases.

The table lists this clonotype with many counts. The rearrangement joins TRBV9 to TRBJ1-1, with 7 bases fitting TRBD1. Losses at the gene ends were 0 bases for V and 2 bases for J; bases not matched to a gene: 7. Germline CDR1 and CDR2: SGDLS and YYNGEE. This CDR3 is built from 16 residues. CDR3 sequence: CASSVAVDRANTEAFF. The CDR3 DNA sequence: TGTGCCAGCAGCGTAGCCGTCGACAGGGCAAACACTGAAGCTTTCTTT.

This clonotype has a count of ten or more. The chain links TRBV9 to TRBJ2-5, with a weak D call TRBD2 (5 bases). The CDR3 is 15 amino acids. Germline V gives CDR1 SGDLS, CDR2 YYNGEE. V shed 0 bases and J shed 5 bases, with 14 bases lying between them. CDR3 DNA sequence: TGTGCCAGCAGCGTAGAGGGCAGGACTTTGGAGACCCAGTACTTC. Residues: CASSVEGRTLETQYF.

This clonotype counts as medium-sized. The rearrangement joins TRBV9 to TRBJ2-1; D perhaps matches TRBD2 (6 bases). CDR1 SGDLS and CDR2 YYNGEE come from the germline V gene. V lost 7 bases, J lost 0 bases, and 14 bases lay in between. The CDR3 length is 15 residues. The CDR3 region is CASAGGLSSYNEQFF. The CDR3 coding sequence is TGTGCCAGCGCCGGGGGTCTAAGCTCCTACAATGAGCAGTTCTTC.

By share of the sample, this clonotype is medium-sized. The chain combines TRBV9 with TRBJ1-6; D call uncertain. V lost 3 bases to trimming and J lost 0 bases, with 10 bases between them. The germline gives CDR1 SGDLS, CDR2 YYNGEE. CDR3 length: 16 amino acids. As DNA, the CDR3 is TGTGCCAGCAGCGAAGGACCGAGCTCCTATAATTCACCCCTCCACTTT. It encodes CASSEGPSSYNSPLHF.

The J gene is TRBJ2-1, the V gene TRBV9; TRBD2 is a possible D gene (6 bases). Germline CDR1 SGDLS, CDR2 YYNGEE. V lost 4 bases and J 7 bases, leaving 15 bases between the germline ends. This CDR3 comprises 14 residues. The CDR3 DNA is TGTGCCAGCAGCCCCGGCGGGGTTTTAAATGAGCAGTTCTTC. Amino acid sequence: CASSPGGVLNEQFF.

This rearrangement joins TRBV9 to TRBJ2-5; TRBD2 aligns across 8 bases. CDR1 SGDLS and CDR2 YYNGEE come from the germline V gene. J lost 2 bases, V lost 4 bases, and 7 bases had no gene match. CDR3 size: 15 residues. The CDR3 DNA follows: TGTGCCAGCAGCCCAGGCGGGAGGAAACAAGAGACCCAGTACTTC. This encodes CASSPGGRKQETQYF. Complete variable domain (other parts from reference TRBV9 and TRBJ2-5): DSGVTQTPKHLITATGQRVTLRCSPRSGDLSVYWYQQSLDQGLQFLIQYYNGEERAKGNILERFSAQQFPDLHSELNLSSLELGDSALYFCASSPGGRKQETQYFGPGTRLLVL.

This clonotype occurred many times. The rearrangement uses TRBV9 and TRBJ2-2; 7 positions agree with TRBD1. The CDR3 spans 16 residues. Germline loops: CDR1 SGDLS, CDR2 YYNGEE. V lost 4 bases, J lost 3 bases, and 9 bases stayed unmatched. The CDR3: CASSTPQGIYTGELFF. The CDR3, as DNA: TGTGCCAGCAGCACCCCACAGGGGATCTACACCGGGGAGCTGTTTTTT.